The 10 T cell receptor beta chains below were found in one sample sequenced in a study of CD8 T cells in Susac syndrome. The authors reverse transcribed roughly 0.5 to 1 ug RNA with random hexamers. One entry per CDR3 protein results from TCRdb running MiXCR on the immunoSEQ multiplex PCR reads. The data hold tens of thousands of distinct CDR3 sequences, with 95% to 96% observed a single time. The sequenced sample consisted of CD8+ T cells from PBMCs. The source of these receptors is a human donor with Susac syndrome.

In DNA, the CDR3 is TGTGCCAGCAGCTTAGTCCCCAGGGACACCTCCTACGAGCAGTACTTC. Protein: CASSLVPRDTSYEQYF. The chain is built from TRBV7-9 and TRBJ2-7; a possible D gene is TRBD1 (6 bases). Germline values: CDR1 SEHNR, CDR2 FQNEAQ (reference sequence). This CDR3 region has 16 residues. V was cut by 1 base and J by 0 bases, with 13 bases left in between.

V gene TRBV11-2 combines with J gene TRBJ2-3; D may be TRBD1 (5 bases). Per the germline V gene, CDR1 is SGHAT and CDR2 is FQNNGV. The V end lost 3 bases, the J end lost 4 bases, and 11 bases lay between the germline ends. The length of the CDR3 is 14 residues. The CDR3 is CASSFSGPADTQYF. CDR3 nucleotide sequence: TGTGCCAGCAGCTTCTCAGGGCCGGCAGATACGCAGTATTTT.

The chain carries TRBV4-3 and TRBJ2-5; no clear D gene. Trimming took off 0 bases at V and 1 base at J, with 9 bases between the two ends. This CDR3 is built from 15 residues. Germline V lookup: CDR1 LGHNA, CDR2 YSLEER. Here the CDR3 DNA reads TGCGCCAGCAGCCAAGATCGTCGCGGCCAAGAGACCCAGTACTTC. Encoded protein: CASSQDRRGQETQYF.

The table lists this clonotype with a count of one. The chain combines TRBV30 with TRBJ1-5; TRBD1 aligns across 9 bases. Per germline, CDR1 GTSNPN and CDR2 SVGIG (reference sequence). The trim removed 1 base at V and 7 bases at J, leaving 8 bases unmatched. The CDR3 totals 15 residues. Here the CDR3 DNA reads TGTGCCTGGAGTGGTCCGGGACAGGGAGGGCAGCCCCAGCATTTT. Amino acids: CAWSGPGQGGQPQHF.

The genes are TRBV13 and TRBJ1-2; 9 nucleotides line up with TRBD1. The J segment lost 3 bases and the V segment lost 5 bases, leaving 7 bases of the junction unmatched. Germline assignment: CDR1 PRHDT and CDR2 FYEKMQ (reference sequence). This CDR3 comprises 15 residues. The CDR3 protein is CASSLRTGDHYGYTF. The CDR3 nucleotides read TGTGCCAGCAGCCTCCGGACAGGGGACCACTATGGCTACACCTTC.

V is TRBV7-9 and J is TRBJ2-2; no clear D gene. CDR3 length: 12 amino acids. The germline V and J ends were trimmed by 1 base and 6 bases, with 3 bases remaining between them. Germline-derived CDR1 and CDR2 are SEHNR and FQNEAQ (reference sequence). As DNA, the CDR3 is TGTGCCAGCAGCTTAGAGGCCGGGGAGCTGTTTTTT. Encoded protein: CASSLEAGELFF.

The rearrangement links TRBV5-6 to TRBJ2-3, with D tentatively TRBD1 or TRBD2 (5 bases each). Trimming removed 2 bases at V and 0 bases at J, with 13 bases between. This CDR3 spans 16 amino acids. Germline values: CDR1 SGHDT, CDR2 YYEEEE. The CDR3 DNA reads TGTGCCAGCAGCTTCATCGGGACGGAGAGCACAGATACGCAGTATTTT. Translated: CASSFIGTESTDTQYF.

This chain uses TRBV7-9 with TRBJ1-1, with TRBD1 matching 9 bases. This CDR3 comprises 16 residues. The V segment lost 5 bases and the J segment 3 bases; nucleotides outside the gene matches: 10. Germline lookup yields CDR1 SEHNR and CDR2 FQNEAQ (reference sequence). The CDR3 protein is CASSTLGQGSDTEAFF. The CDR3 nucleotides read TGTGCCAGCAGCACCCTGGGACAGGGATCGGACACTGAAGCTTTCTTT.

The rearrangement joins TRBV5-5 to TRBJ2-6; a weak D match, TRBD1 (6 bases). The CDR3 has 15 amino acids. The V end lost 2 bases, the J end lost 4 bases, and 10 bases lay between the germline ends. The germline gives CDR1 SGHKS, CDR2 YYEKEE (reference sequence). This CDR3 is CASSLMGAGANVLTF. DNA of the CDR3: TGTGCCAGCAGCTTAATGGGGGCAGGGGCCAACGTCCTGACTTTC.

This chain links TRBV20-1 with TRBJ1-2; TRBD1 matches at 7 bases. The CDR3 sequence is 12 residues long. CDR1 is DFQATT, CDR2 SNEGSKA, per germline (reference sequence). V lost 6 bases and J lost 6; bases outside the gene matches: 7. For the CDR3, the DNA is TGCAGTGCCCGAGGACAGGAGGATGGCTACACCTTC. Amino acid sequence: CSARGQEDGYTF.